What follows is one TCR beta chain and its context. The PCR employed 60 Vbeta primers together with 13 Jbeta primers. Assay used: immunoSEQ multiplex PCR; TCRdb lists only in-frame clones, some missing. Found here are some 190,000 clones, 65% to 85% of them singletons; the top ten hold 1% to 1.5%. The V segment lost 4 bases and the J segment 7 bases; nucleotides outside the gene matches: 11. The germline gives CDR1 MGHDK, CDR2 SYGVNS. There are 16 residues in the CDR3. These donors counted as nominally healthy when sampled, but unrecorded immune exposures were likely. This sample was taken from a study of cytomegalovirus exposure and HLA in healthy donors.

Sequencing was performed on PBMCs. This clonotype originated in a boy between 2 and 10 years old in good health and CMV-seronegative. J is TRBJ2-3 and V is TRBV25-1; 10 positions agree with TRBD2. CDR3: CASSVRSGGPVHTQYF. In nucleotides, the CDR3 is TGTGCCAGCAGTGTCCGTAGCGGGGGGCCCGTTCATACGCAGTATTTT.